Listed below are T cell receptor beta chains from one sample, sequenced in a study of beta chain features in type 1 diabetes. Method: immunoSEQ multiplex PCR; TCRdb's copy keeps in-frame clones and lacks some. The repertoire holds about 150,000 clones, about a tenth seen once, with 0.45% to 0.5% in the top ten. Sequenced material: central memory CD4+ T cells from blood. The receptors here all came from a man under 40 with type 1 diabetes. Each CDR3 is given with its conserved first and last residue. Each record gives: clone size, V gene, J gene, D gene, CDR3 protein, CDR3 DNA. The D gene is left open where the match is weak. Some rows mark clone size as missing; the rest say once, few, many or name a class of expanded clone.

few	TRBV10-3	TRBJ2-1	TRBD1	CAISEHSGGNYNEQFF	TGTGCCATCAGTGAGCACTCAGGGGGAAACTACAATGAGCAGTTCTTC
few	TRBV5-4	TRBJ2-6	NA	CASSYLSGANVLTF	TGTGCCAGCTCCTACCTCTCTGGGGCCAACGTCCTGACTTTC
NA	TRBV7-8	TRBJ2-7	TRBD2	CASSASSGSYEQYF	TGTGCCAGCAGCGCCTCTAGCGGGTCCTACGAGCAGTACTTC
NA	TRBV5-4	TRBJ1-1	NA	CASSAGTGHEAFF	TGTGCCAGCAGCGCCGGGACGGGACATGAAGCTTTCTTT
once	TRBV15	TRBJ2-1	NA	CATSSKKDYPLEQFF	TGTGCCACCAGCAGCAAGAAGGACTACCCACTGGAGCAGTTCTTC
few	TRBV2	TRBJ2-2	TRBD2	CASRGTSAFTGELFF	TGTGCCAGCAGGGGGACTAGCGCATTCACCGGGGAGCTGTTTTTT
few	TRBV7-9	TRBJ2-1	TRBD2	CASRRTSGSYNEQFF	TGTGCCAGCAGACGGACTAGCGGATCCTACAATGAGCAGTTCTTC
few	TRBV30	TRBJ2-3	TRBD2	CAWSVRGGDTQYF	TGTGCCTGGAGTGTTCGGGGGGGGGATACGCAGTATTTT
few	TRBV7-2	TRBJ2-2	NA	CASSFSGETVFF	TGTGCCAGCAGCTTCTCCGGGGAGACGGTGTTTTTT
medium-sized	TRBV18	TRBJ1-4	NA	CASSPPGDSQGKLFF	TGTGCCAGCTCACCACCCGGAGACAGTCAGGGAAAACTGTTTTTT
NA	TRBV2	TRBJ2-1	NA	CASRLSSYNEQFF	TGTGCCAGCAGGCTCAGCTCCTACAATGAGCAGTTCTTC
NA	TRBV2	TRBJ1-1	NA	CASEYGSTEAFF	TGTGCCAGCGAATACGGGTCCACTGAAGCTTTCTTT
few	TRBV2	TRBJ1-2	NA	CASSGQKNYGYTF	TGTGCCAGCAGTGGACAGAAAAACTATGGCTACACCTTC
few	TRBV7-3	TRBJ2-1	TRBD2	CASSLPRGGYNEQFF	TGTGCCAGCAGCTTACCCCGCGGGGGGTACAATGAGCAGTTCTTC
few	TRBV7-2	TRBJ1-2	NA	CASSLAKPYGYTF	TGTGCCAGCAGCTTAGCAAAGCCGTATGGCTACACCTTC
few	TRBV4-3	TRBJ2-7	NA	CASSLEDSSSYEQYF	TGCGCCAGCAGCCTAGAGGACTCGAGCTCCTACGAGCAGTACTTC
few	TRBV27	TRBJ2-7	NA	CASSPRGGYYEQYF	TGTGCCAGCAGTCCCCGAGGCGGGTACTACGAGCAGTACTTC
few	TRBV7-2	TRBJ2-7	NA	CASSWLPGYEQYF	TGTGCCAGCAGCTGGCTTCCAGGGTACGAGCAGTACTTC
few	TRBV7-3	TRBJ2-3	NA	CASSLRASTDTQYF	TGTGCCAGCAGCTTAAGGGCTAGCACAGATACGCAGTATTTT
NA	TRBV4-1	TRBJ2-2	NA	CASSQTENFGELFF	TGCGCCAGCAGCCAGACAGAGAATTTCGGGGAGCTGTTTTTT
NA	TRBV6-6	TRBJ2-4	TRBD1	CASTVGQGQHIQYF	TGTGCCAGCACCGTCGGACAGGGTCAGCACATTCAGTACTTC
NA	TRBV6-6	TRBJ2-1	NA	CAISGGLYNEQFF	TGTGCCATCTCCGGGGGGCTGTACAATGAGCAGTTCTTC
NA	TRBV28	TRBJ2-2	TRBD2	CASNGRARELFF	TGTGCCAGCAACGGGAGGGCCAGGGAGCTGTTTTTT
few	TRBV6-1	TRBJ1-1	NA	CASMTADMNTEAFF	TGTGCCAGCATGACAGCCGACATGAACACTGAAGCTTTCTTT